The clone carrying this T cell receptor (beta chain) was observed many times. These data come from a study of blood T cells in healthy people across ages. CDR3 length: 14 residues. The germline V and J ends were trimmed by 2 bases and 8 bases, with 11 bases remaining between them. The germline gives CDR1 SGHDT, CDR2 YYEEEE. A second about 7 to 11 cycle PCR used barcoded and J-beta primers. TCRdb fed the 5' RACE reads into MiXCR, producing one record per CDR3 protein. Of 850,000 or so distinct CDR3 sequences listed, 29% were seen once; the top ten hold around 15%. The chain links TRBV5-6 to TRBJ2-6; tentative D call: TRBD2 (5 bases). The material sequenced was blood. The receptor's source is a woman at least 80 years old in good health. This CDR3 reads CASSLLDTPNVLTF. The CDR3 region has the DNA TGTGCCAGCAGCTTACTAGACACTCCCAACGTCCTGACTTTC.